This record concerns one T cell receptor (beta chain) sequence. This entry is derived from a study of chemoradiotherapy in HPV16-positive cancers. TCRdb's table, derived via immunoSEQ multiplex PCR, lists solely in-frame clones and lacks some. The sample lists roughly 15,000 clones; roughly three quarters were seen once. The CDR3 runs 15 residues. The germline V gene has CDR1 MGHRA and CDR2 YSYEKL. V was cut by 3 bases and J by 5 bases, with 17 bases left in between. This material was acquired from a patient who underwent chemoradiotherapy. This chain joins TRBV4-1 and TRBJ2-7; the D gene could be TRBD1 or TRBD2 (5 bases each). The sequence derives from a human donor with HPV-associated anogenital cancer. CDR3 bases: TGCGCCAGCAGCCAGCATGGGACGGCTGGGGACGAGCAGTACTTC. Residues: CASSQHGTAGDEQYF.